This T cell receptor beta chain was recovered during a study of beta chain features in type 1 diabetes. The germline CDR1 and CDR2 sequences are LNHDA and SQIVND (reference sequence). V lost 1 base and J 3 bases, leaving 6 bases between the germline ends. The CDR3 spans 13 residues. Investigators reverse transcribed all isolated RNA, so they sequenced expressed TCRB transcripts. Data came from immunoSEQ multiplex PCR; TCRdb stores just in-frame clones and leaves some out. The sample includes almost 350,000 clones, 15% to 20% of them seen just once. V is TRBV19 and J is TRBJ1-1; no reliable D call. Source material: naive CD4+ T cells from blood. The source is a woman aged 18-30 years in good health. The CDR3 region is CASSIAQYTEAFF. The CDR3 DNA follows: TGTGCCAGTAGTATAGCCCAGTACACTGAAGCTTTCTTT.